This TCR beta chain was sequenced during a study of T cells in Graves' hyperthyroidism and ophthalmopathy. General study findings and limits: Model output signaled ophthalmopathy a median roughly 6.5 months ahead of onset.

From RNA transcripts, TCR beta CDR3 regions were amplified. Researchers ran a first-round RT-PCR on the TCR CDR3 using the HTBI primer set. TCRdb used MiXCR to reprocess the multiplex PCR reads, holding one entry per CDR3 protein. This table has under 350,000 distinct CDR3 sequences, roughly an eighth appearing once. This clonotype has only a few counts. Its antigen is undetermined. The CDR3 runs 15 residues. V lost 1 base, J lost 6 bases, and 15 bases lay in between. Germline CDR1 SEHNR, CDR2 FQNEAQ (reference sequence). This rearrangement joins TRBV7-9 to TRBJ1-2; D call uncertain. The clonotype was recovered from a woman between 35 and 50 years old with Graves' ophthalmopathy. Sequenced input: blood. As DNA, the CDR3 is TGTGCCAGCAGCTTAGACACAGTCCTTAGGGATGGCTACACCTTC. Its translation: CASSLDTVLRDGYTF. Together with reference TRBV7-9 and TRBJ1-2, the CDR3 gives the full variable domain: DTGVSQNPRHKITKRGQNVTFRCDPISEHNRLYWYRQTLGQGPEFLTYFQNEAQLEKSRLLSDRFSAERPKGSFSTLEIQRTEQGDSAMYLCASSLDTVLRDGYTFGSGTRLTVV.